The sequence of this T cell receptor beta chain was determined in a study of shared clonotypes between healthy human individuals. Naive CD4+ cells were CD45RA-selected; the remaining cells were memory. Study-level findings and limits: Rarefaction revealed incomplete sorted-subset sequencing despite large depth.

Data came from immunoSEQ multiplex PCR; TCRdb stores just in-frame clones and leaves some out. This sample has almost 750,000 clones, with approximately 72% found just once. Regarding this clone: Its antigen is as yet unknown.

This TCR derives from a woman aged 25-40 years in good health. The sample was memory CD4+ T cells sorted from blood. Documented subset: CD45RA-negative fraction.

The CDR3 spells CASRDTQGQPQHF. The CDR3 DNA follows: TGTGCCAGCAGAGACACTCAGGGGCAGCCCCAGCATTTT. The V gene is TRBV6-1, the J gene TRBJ1-5; possibly TRBD1 for D (6 bases). V lost 6 bases, J lost 7 bases, and 13 bases lay in between. Germline V gene sequence: CDR1 MNHNS, CDR2 SASEGT. CDR3 size: 13 residues.